This entry is about one TCR beta chain. This record comes from a study of cytomegalovirus exposure and HLA in healthy donors. It was with 60 Vbeta and 13 Jbeta primers that the PCR ran. Clones were read by immunoSEQ multiplex PCR, and TCRdb kept only the in-frame ones, dropping some. The sample holds roughly 150,000 clones, roughly 82% seen once. The CDR3 consists of 16 residues. The germline CDR1 and CDR2 sequences are MNHNY and SVGAGI (reference sequence). Trimming removed 4 bases at V and 9 bases at J, with 22 bases between. Material: PBMCs. This rearrangement joins TRBV6-6 to TRBJ2-1; the D gene is possibly TRBD2 (7 bases). This TCR came from a woman aged 50 to 60 in good health and CMV-seropositive. CDR3 region: CASSSIGGPVIREQFF. Here the CDR3 DNA reads TGTGCCAGCAGTTCTATCGGGGGGCCCGTTATTCGTGAGCAGTTCTTC.